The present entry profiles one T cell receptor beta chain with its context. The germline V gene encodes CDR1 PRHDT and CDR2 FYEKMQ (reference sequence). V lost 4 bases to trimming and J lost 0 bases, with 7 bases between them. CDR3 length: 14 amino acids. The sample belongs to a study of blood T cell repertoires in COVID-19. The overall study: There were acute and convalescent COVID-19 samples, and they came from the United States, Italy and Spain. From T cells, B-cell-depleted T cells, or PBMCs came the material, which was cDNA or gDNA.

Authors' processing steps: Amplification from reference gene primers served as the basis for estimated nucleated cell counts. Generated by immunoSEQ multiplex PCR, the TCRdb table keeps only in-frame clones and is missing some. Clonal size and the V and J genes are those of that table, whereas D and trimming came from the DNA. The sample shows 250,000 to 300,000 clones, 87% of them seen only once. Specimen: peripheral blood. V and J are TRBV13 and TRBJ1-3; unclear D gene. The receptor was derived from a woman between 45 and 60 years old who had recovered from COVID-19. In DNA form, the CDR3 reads TGTGCCAGCAGCTCGCGAGACTCTGGAAACACCATATATTTT. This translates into CASSSRDSGNTIYF.